Listed here are 14 T cell receptor beta chains from one sample, sequenced in a study of blood T cell repertoires in COVID-19. Clones were sequenced by immunoSEQ multiplex PCR, and TCRdb holds only the in-frame ones, with some missing. The table has about 290,000 clones, approximately 89% seen once. The sample taken for sequencing was peripheral blood. Receptors originate from a woman aged 25-40 years with COVID-19, enrolled during active disease.

This clone turned up a few times. This CDR3 reads CASSQLPGPAGAEAFF. DNA for the CDR3: TGTGCCAGCAGCCAACTCCCGGGTCCCGCCGGCGCTGAAGCTTTCTTT. V is TRBV7-6 and J is TRBJ1-1; no definite D call. The CDR3 sequence is 16 residues long. The V end was cut by 5 bases, the J end by 6 bases, with 22 bases between. Germline V gene data show CDR1 as SGHVS and CDR2 as FNYEAQ.

The gene calls are TRBV5-6 and TRBJ1-2; D may be TRBD1 (6 bases). Germline V lookup: CDR1 SGHDT, CDR2 YYEEEE. The length of the CDR3 is 12 residues. With 1 base removed from V and 8 bases from J, the gap between germline ends came to 9 bases. This chain's CDR3 is CASSLQGGGYTF. DNA of the CDR3: TGTGCCAGCAGCTTGCAAGGGGGAGGCTACACCTTC.

This chain uses TRBV5-6 with TRBJ2-5; tentatively, D is TRBD1 (6 bases). This CDR3 region has 15 residues. Trimming removed 1 base at V and 5 bases at J, with 15 bases between. Germline-derived CDR1 and CDR2 are SGHDT and YYEEEE. Here the CDR3 reads CASSLPTRGIETQYF. The CDR3 bases are TGTGCCAGCAGCTTGCCAACCAGGGGAATTGAGACCCAGTACTTC. Full variable domain (missing parts from reference TRBV5-6 and TRBJ2-5): DAGVTQSPTHLIKTRGQQVTLRCSPKSGHDTVSWYQQALGQGPQFIFQYYEEEERQRGNFPDRFSGHQFPNYSSELNVNALLLGDSALYLCASSLPTRGIETQYFGPGTRLLVL.

The rearrangement uses TRBV6-1 and TRBJ1-5; D may be TRBD1 (5 bases). The V end lost 3 bases, the J end lost 0 bases, and 12 bases lay between the germline ends. This CDR3 contains 16 residues. Germline V gene sequence: CDR1 MNHNS, CDR2 SASEGT. This CDR3 reads CASSDWGDHSNQPQHF. The CDR3 coding sequence is TGTGCCAGCAGTGATTGGGGGGACCATAGCAATCAGCCCCAGCATTTT.

The J gene is TRBJ2-3, the V gene TRBV19; 8 nucleotides match TRBD2. V was pared by 4 bases and J by 0 bases, with 6 bases of the junction left unmatched. CDR1 is LNHDA, CDR2 SQIVND, per germline (reference sequence). The CDR3 consists of 16 residues. CDR3 DNA sequence: TGTGCCAGTAGTACCCGGGGGGGGGATAGCACAGATACGCAGTATTTT. Residues: CASSTRGGDSTDTQYF.

This clone was seen just once. The chain carries TRBV11-2 and TRBJ2-1; no firm D call. Germline V lookup: CDR1 SGHAT, CDR2 FQNNGV. V gave up 3 bases and J gave up 3 bases, with 12 bases separating them. The CDR3 covers 15 residues. The CDR3 DNA reads TGTGCCAGCAGCTTTCGTGGGCAGGTCTACAATGAGCAGTTCTTC. Its protein is CASSFRGQVYNEQFF.

The chain recombines TRBV30 with TRBJ1-1; 7 bases map to TRBD1. The CDR3 sequence is 15 residues long. V lost 0 bases to trimming and J lost 2 bases; unmatched junction nucleotides: 6. Germline CDR1 is GTSNPN and CDR2 is SVGIG (reference sequence). CDR3 amino acids: CAWSVGGGLNTEAFF. CDR3 DNA: TGTGCCTGGAGTGTTGGAGGGGGCCTTAACACTGAAGCTTTCTTT.

This sequence joins TRBV27 and TRBJ1-6; TRBD1 matches at 7 bases. Unmatched junction bases numbered 7, after V lost 5 bases and J lost 6 bases. Per the germline V gene, CDR1 is MNHEY and CDR2 is SMNVEV (reference sequence). CDR3 size: 15 residues. CDR3 sequence: CASSRRDSLNSPLHF. CDR3 nucleotides: TGTGCCAGCAGTCGCCGGGACAGCCTTAATTCACCCCTCCACTTT.

The chain carries TRBV18 and TRBJ2-2; 9 bases fit TRBD2. Germline trimming cut 1 base from V and 4 bases from J; bases unmatched to any gene: 4. CDR3 length: 16 residues. The germline CDR1 and CDR2 sequences are KGHSH and LQKENI. This CDR3 is CASSPRVAGATGELFF. As DNA, the CDR3 is TGTGCCAGCTCACCACGTGTAGCGGGGGCCACCGGGGAGCTGTTTTTT. The variable domain in full, with the rest retrieved from reference TRBV18 and TRBJ2-2, is NAGVMQNPRHLVRRRGQEARLRCSPMKGHSHVYWYRQLPEEGLKFMVYLQKENIIDESGMPKERFSAEFPKEGPSILRIQQVVRGDSAAYFCASSPRVAGATGELFFGEGSRLTVL.

V and J are TRBV7-9 and TRBJ2-1; 7 bases align to TRBD2. CDR1 is SEHNR, CDR2 FQNEAQ, per germline (reference sequence). The CDR3 consists of 16 residues. Unmatched junction bases numbered 7, after V lost 5 bases and J lost 0 bases. CDR3 bases: TGTGCCAGCAGCCCCGGCGGGGGAACCTCCTACAATGAGCAGTTCTTC. This translates into CASSPGGGTSYNEQFF.

Turning to this clone: Other DNA variants within this sample encode the same CDR3. The chain carries TRBV18 and TRBJ1-4; 8 bases map to TRBD1. CDR3 length: 15 amino acids. Unmatched junction bases numbered 3, after V lost 3 bases and J lost 3 bases. The germline V gene has CDR1 KGHSH and CDR2 LQKENI. The CDR3 DNA reads as TGTGCCAGCTCACCGCAGGGGGCCCCTAATGAAAAACTGTTTTTT. It is translated as CASSPQGAPNEKLFF.

The chain is built from TRBV5-1 and TRBJ2-7; D might be TRBD1 (6 bases). The V and J ends lost 0 bases and 2 bases respectively, with 12 bases between them. The CDR3 has 15 residues. Germline V gene sequence: CDR1 SGHRS, CDR2 YFSETQ. The CDR3 coding sequence is TGCGCCAGCAGCTTGGGGGCAGGGGCAGCCTACGAGCAGTACTTC. Encoded protein: CASSLGAGAAYEQYF.

The chain couples TRBV13 to TRBJ2-1; D perhaps matches TRBD1 (5 bases). CDR1 PRHDT and CDR2 FYEKMQ come from the germline V gene (reference sequence). The CDR3 runs 13 residues. The V end was cut by 8 bases, the J end by 9 bases, with 17 bases between. Written as DNA, the CDR3 is TGTGCCAGCTATCGGGCAGGGTTAAGTGAGCAGTTCTTC. This sequence encodes CASYRAGLSEQFF.

V gene TRBV5-1 combines with J gene TRBJ2-3; 14 bases are a match to TRBD2. In germline, CDR1 is SGHRS, CDR2 YFSETQ. The CDR3 contains 16 residues. V lost 3 bases to trimming and J lost 3 bases; unmatched junction nucleotides: 3. The CDR3 DNA reads as TGCGCCAGCAGCTCCCGACTAGCGGGGGGGACAGATACGCAGTATTTT. Translating gives CASSSRLAGGTDTQYF.